The rows below give T cell receptor beta chains drawn from one sample of a study of shared clonotypes between healthy human individuals. Measured with immunoSEQ multiplex PCR; TCRdb has only the in-frame clones, and not every one. The table records some 2.1 million clones, 85% to 95% of them present only once. Sequencing was performed on naive CD4+ T cells sorted from blood. Receptor source: a man between 18 and 35 years old in good health. The CDR3 runs from the conserved cysteine through the conserved F or W. The D gene is left open where the match is weak. Size tells how often a clone was seen (once, few, many) or the class of an expanded clone, and some rows leave it out.

d_call: TRBD1; j_call: TRBJ2-7; clone_size: NA; v_call: TRBV28; cdr3_aa: CASSSGQLSEQYF; cdr3_nt: TGTGCCAGCAGTTCGGGACAGCTCTCAGAGCAGTACTTC
d_call: NA; j_call: TRBJ2-5; clone_size: NA; v_call: TRBV5-1; cdr3_aa: CASAYSGTTETQYF; cdr3_nt: TGCGCCAGCGCATATTCCGGGACAACAGAGACCCAGTACTTC
d_call: NA; j_call: TRBJ2-3; clone_size: NA; v_call: TRBV7-8; cdr3_aa: CASSHGTEGADTQYF; cdr3_nt: TGTGCCAGCAGCCACGGAACTGAGGGGGCAGATACGCAGTATTTT
d_call: TRBD2; j_call: TRBJ2-7; clone_size: NA; v_call: TRBV5-6; cdr3_aa: CASSLRAGGHEQYF; cdr3_nt: TGTGCCAGCAGCTTAAGAGCGGGAGGCCACGAGCAGTACTTC
d_call: NA; j_call: TRBJ1-5; clone_size: NA; v_call: TRBV5-5; cdr3_aa: CASSLVGSKYQPQHF; cdr3_nt: TGTGCCAGCAGCTTGGTGGGCAGTAAATATCAGCCCCAGCATTTT
d_call: TRBD2; j_call: TRBJ2-5; clone_size: NA; v_call: TRBV5-1; cdr3_aa: CASSLAEGGETQYF; cdr3_nt: TGCGCCAGCAGCTTGGCGGAGGGAGGGGAGACCCAGTACTTC
d_call: NA; j_call: TRBJ1-5; clone_size: NA; v_call: TRBV4-1; cdr3_aa: CATSGRVLDQPQHF; cdr3_nt: TGCGCCACCTCGGGCCGGGTCCTCGATCAGCCCCAGCATTTT
d_call: NA; j_call: TRBJ1-5; clone_size: NA; v_call: TRBV19; cdr3_aa: CASSREVSNQPQHF; cdr3_nt: TGTGCCAGTAGTCGAGAGGTTAGCAATCAGCCCCAGCATTTT
d_call: NA; j_call: TRBJ2-2; clone_size: NA; v_call: TRBV9; cdr3_aa: CASSVARLTGELFF; cdr3_nt: TGTGCCAGCAGCGTAGCACGATTAACCGGGGAGCTGTTTTTT
d_call: TRBD1; j_call: TRBJ1-5; clone_size: NA; v_call: TRBV28; cdr3_aa: CASRQTGGNQPQHF; cdr3_nt: TGTGCCAGCAGACAGACAGGGGGGAATCAGCCCCAGCATTTT
d_call: NA; j_call: TRBJ2-6; clone_size: NA; v_call: TRBV11-3; cdr3_aa: CASSLEGNSGANVLTF; cdr3_nt: TGTGCCAGCAGCTTAGAAGGGAACTCTGGGGCCAACGTCCTGACTTTC
d_call: TRBD2; j_call: TRBJ2-7; clone_size: NA; v_call: TRBV5-1; cdr3_aa: CASSLPAGRDEQYF; cdr3_nt: TGCGCCAGCAGCTTGCCGGCAGGGAGGGACGAGCAGTACTTC
d_call: NA; j_call: TRBJ2-1; clone_size: NA; v_call: TRBV4-1; cdr3_aa: CASSRISSSTYNEQFF; cdr3_nt: TGCGCCAGCAGCCGGATCTCATCCAGTACCTACAATGAGCAGTTCTTC
d_call: NA; j_call: TRBJ2-2; clone_size: NA; v_call: TRBV5-4; cdr3_aa: CASSIGTVNTGELFF; cdr3_nt: TGTGCCAGCAGCATAGGGACGGTGAACACCGGGGAGCTGTTTTTT
d_call: TRBD1; j_call: TRBJ1-2; clone_size: NA; v_call: TRBV19; cdr3_aa: CASSAQGGTNYGYTF; cdr3_nt: TGTGCCAGTAGCGCTCAGGGGGGGACTAACTATGGCTACACCTTC
d_call: NA; j_call: TRBJ2-1; clone_size: NA; v_call: TRBV10-1; cdr3_aa: CASSEVGDEQFF; cdr3_nt: TGCGCCAGCAGTGAAGTCGGGGATGAGCAGTTCTTC
d_call: TRBD2; j_call: TRBJ2-5; clone_size: NA; v_call: TRBV29-1; cdr3_aa: CSVGPGGETQYF; cdr3_nt: TGCAGCGTGGGCCCCGGGGGGGAGACCCAGTACTTC
d_call: NA; j_call: TRBJ2-4; clone_size: once; v_call: TRBV6-1; cdr3_aa: CASLAKNIQYF; cdr3_nt: TGTGCCAGCTTAGCCAAAAACATTCAGTACTTC
d_call: TRBD2; j_call: TRBJ2-7; clone_size: NA; v_call: TRBV2; cdr3_aa: CASSSGLAGGLVSYEQYF; cdr3_nt: TGTGCCAGCAGTTCTGGACTAGCGGGAGGTCTAGTCTCCTACGAGCAGTACTTC
d_call: NA; j_call: TRBJ2-5; clone_size: NA; v_call: TRBV30; cdr3_aa: CAWSSETQYF; cdr3_nt: TGTGCCTGGAGTAGCGAGACCCAGTACTTC
d_call: NA; j_call: TRBJ1-6; clone_size: NA; v_call: TRBV5-1; cdr3_aa: CASSLGQLVNSPLHF; cdr3_nt: TGCGCCAGCAGCTTGGGCCAGCTGGTTAATTCACCCCTCCACTTT
d_call: NA; j_call: TRBJ1-5; clone_size: NA; v_call: TRBV6-1; cdr3_aa: CASSEAQGPNQPQHF; cdr3_nt: TGTGCCAGCAGTGAGGCACAGGGACCCAATCAGCCCCAGCATTTT
d_call: NA; j_call: TRBJ2-7; clone_size: NA; v_call: TRBV7-2; cdr3_aa: CASSLEVRRPSYEQYF; cdr3_nt: TGTGCCAGCAGCTTAGAGGTGAGAAGGCCCTCCTACGAGCAGTACTTC
d_call: NA; j_call: TRBJ2-3; clone_size: NA; v_call: TRBV5-4; cdr3_aa: CASSLGGLGVTDTQYF; cdr3_nt: TGTGCCAGCAGCTTGGGGGGCCTGGGGGTTACAGATACGCAGTATTTT
d_call: NA; j_call: TRBJ2-1; clone_size: NA; v_call: TRBV10-3; cdr3_aa: CAISDRTNEQFF; cdr3_nt: TGTGCCATCAGCGACCGAACAAATGAGCAGTTCTTC
d_call: TRBD1; j_call: TRBJ2-3; clone_size: once; v_call: TRBV9; cdr3_aa: CASSVTTGTDTQYF; cdr3_nt: TGTGCCAGCAGCGTAACGACAGGGACAGATACGCAGTATTTT
d_call: NA; j_call: TRBJ1-2; clone_size: NA; v_call: TRBV6-5; cdr3_aa: CASSRGGGSGGYTF; cdr3_nt: TGTGCCAGCAGCCGTGGGGGGGGATCGGGCGGCTACACCTTC
d_call: NA; j_call: TRBJ2-3; clone_size: NA; v_call: TRBV9; cdr3_aa: CASSPRVTDTQYF; cdr3_nt: TGTGCCAGCAGCCCACGGGTCACAGATACGCAGTATTTT
d_call: NA; j_call: TRBJ2-3; clone_size: once; v_call: TRBV30; cdr3_aa: CAWSVKGEGTQYF; cdr3_nt: TGTGCCTGGAGTGTCAAAGGAGAAGGGACGCAGTATTTT
d_call: NA; j_call: TRBJ2-2; clone_size: NA; v_call: TRBV6-1; cdr3_aa: CASRERSLGNAGELFF; cdr3_nt: TGTGCCAGCAGGGAAAGATCGTTGGGGAACGCCGGGGAGCTGTTTTTT
d_call: TRBD1; j_call: TRBJ2-5; clone_size: NA; v_call: TRBV6-5; cdr3_aa: CASSLGQAATQYF; cdr3_nt: TGTGCCAGCAGTTTGGGACAGGCGGCGACCCAGTACTTC
d_call: NA; j_call: TRBJ1-4; clone_size: NA; v_call: TRBV7-9; cdr3_aa: CASSPRAGAGTNEKLFF; cdr3_nt: TGTGCCAGCAGCCCCCGGGCGGGGGCGGGAACTAATGAAAAACTGTTTTTT
d_call: NA; j_call: TRBJ2-7; clone_size: NA; v_call: TRBV9; cdr3_aa: CASSVDEVFSYEQYF; cdr3_nt: TGTGCCAGCAGCGTAGATGAGGTATTCTCCTACGAGCAGTACTTC
d_call: NA; j_call: TRBJ2-4; clone_size: NA; v_call: TRBV21-1; cdr3_aa: CASSKRRLAVIAKNIQYF; cdr3_nt: TGTGCCAGCAGCAAACGCCGGCTAGCGGTTATAGCCAAAAACATTCAGTACTTC
d_call: NA; j_call: TRBJ1-5; clone_size: NA; v_call: TRBV5-8; cdr3_aa: CASSFRRIENQPQHF; cdr3_nt: TGTGCCAGCAGCTTTCGGCGGATCGAGAATCAGCCCCAGCATTTT
d_call: NA; j_call: TRBJ2-4; clone_size: NA; v_call: TRBV6-5; cdr3_aa: CASSSGIAKNIQYF; cdr3_nt: TGTGCCAGCAGTAGCGGAATAGCCAAAAACATTCAGTACTTC
d_call: TRBD1; j_call: TRBJ1-5; clone_size: NA; v_call: TRBV10-1; cdr3_aa: CASSPRGRGRYQWPQHF; cdr3_nt: TGCGCCAGCAGCCCAAGGGGGCGAGGTAGATATCAGTGGCCCCAGCATTTT
d_call: TRBD1; j_call: TRBJ2-7; clone_size: NA; v_call: TRBV5-1; cdr3_aa: CASSSGGQGNYEQYF; cdr3_nt: TGCGCCAGCAGCTCCGGAGGACAGGGGAACTACGAGCAGTACTTC
d_call: NA; j_call: TRBJ2-1; clone_size: NA; v_call: TRBV27; cdr3_aa: CASSFPPGNEQFF; cdr3_nt: TGTGCCAGCAGTTTCCCTCCAGGCAATGAGCAGTTCTTC
d_call: TRBD1; j_call: TRBJ2-7; clone_size: NA; v_call: TRBV5-1; cdr3_aa: CASSGTGVVYEQYF; cdr3_nt: TGCGCCAGCAGCGGTACAGGGGTGGTCTACGAGCAGTACTTC
d_call: NA; j_call: TRBJ2-1; clone_size: NA; v_call: TRBV18; cdr3_aa: CASSPPLSTGIGNEQFF; cdr3_nt: TGTGCCAGCTCACCACCCCTCAGTACAGGGATAGGGAATGAGCAGTTCTTC
d_call: NA; j_call: TRBJ1-6; clone_size: NA; v_call: TRBV5-1; cdr3_aa: CASSTDGNSPLHF; cdr3_nt: TGCGCCAGCAGCACTGACGGCAATTCACCCCTCCACTTT
d_call: NA; j_call: TRBJ2-2; clone_size: NA; v_call: TRBV4-2; cdr3_aa: CASSQVGRGNTGELFF; cdr3_nt: TGTGCCAGCAGCCAAGTGGGGCGGGGGAACACCGGGGAGCTGTTTTTT
d_call: TRBD1; j_call: TRBJ1-1; clone_size: NA; v_call: TRBV27; cdr3_aa: CASSLGTGMNTEAFF; cdr3_nt: TGTGCCAGCAGTTTAGGGACAGGGATGAACACTGAAGCTTTCTTT
d_call: NA; j_call: TRBJ1-2; clone_size: NA; v_call: TRBV11-2; cdr3_aa: CASSLISQGRSGYTF; cdr3_nt: TGTGCCAGCAGCTTAATTTCCCAGGGCAGGTCTGGCTACACCTTC
d_call: TRBD1; j_call: TRBJ2-5; clone_size: NA; v_call: TRBV5-1; cdr3_aa: CASSFFYRGQETQYF; cdr3_nt: TGCGCCAGCAGCTTCTTTTACAGGGGTCAAGAGACCCAGTACTTC
d_call: NA; j_call: TRBJ1-4; clone_size: NA; v_call: TRBV7-2; cdr3_aa: CASSRAGKLFF; cdr3_nt: TGTGCCAGCAGTAGGGCCGGGAAACTGTTTTTT
d_call: NA; j_call: TRBJ1-4; clone_size: NA; v_call: TRBV30; cdr3_aa: CAWSAGQINEKLFF; cdr3_nt: TGTGCCTGGAGTGCCGGACAGATTAATGAAAAACTGTTTTTT
d_call: NA; j_call: TRBJ1-3; clone_size: once; v_call: TRBV7-9; cdr3_aa: CASSLSYSGNTIYF; cdr3_nt: TGTGCCAGCTCGTTATCCTACTCTGGAAACACCATATATTTT
d_call: NA; j_call: TRBJ2-3; clone_size: NA; v_call: TRBV20-1; cdr3_aa: CSASLTDTQYF; cdr3_nt: TGCAGTGCTAGTCTAACAGATACGCAGTATTTT
d_call: TRBD1; j_call: TRBJ2-2; clone_size: NA; v_call: TRBV30; cdr3_aa: CAWSDQWTGSTGELFF; cdr3_nt: TGTGCCTGGAGTGACCAATGGACAGGGAGTACCGGGGAGCTGTTTTTT
d_call: TRBD1; j_call: TRBJ2-7; clone_size: few; v_call: TRBV2; cdr3_aa: CASRRDSSYEQYF; cdr3_nt: TGTGCCAGCCGTCGGGACAGCTCCTACGAGCAGTACTTC